Below are 8 T cell receptor beta chains sequenced from a single sample in a study of OX40 agonist ivuxolimab in advanced cancers. Sequencing used immunoSEQ multiplex PCR; TCRdb keeps in-frame clones, though not all of them. The table has 99,000 or so clones, 90% to 96% seen once. The sample in question was CD4+ or CD8+ T cells sorted from blood, obtained in a trial of the OX40 agonist ivuxolimab. The receptor source for this set is an adult with an advanced solid tumor such as melanoma, head and neck, liver or kidney cancer.

V and J are TRBV4-1 and TRBJ2-2; tentatively, D is TRBD1 (5 bases). The V gene lost 3 bases and the J gene lost 7 bases, with 12 bases spanning the gap. The CDR3 consists of 14 residues. In germline, CDR1 is MGHRA, CDR2 YSYEKL. The CDR3 DNA reads as TGCGCCAGCAGCCAGAGACAGTCCTACGGGGAGCTGTTTTTT. Protein sequence: CASSQRQSYGELFF.

The chain is built from TRBV11-2 and TRBJ1-4; a weak D match, TRBD1 (6 bases). Germline CDR1 SGHAT, CDR2 FQNNGV. This CDR3 comprises 16 residues. Trimming shortened V by 1 base and J by 7 bases, and 16 bases separated the two germline ends. The CDR3 reads CASSLGAGGVGEKLFF. The CDR3 DNA reads as TGTGCCAGCAGCTTAGGGGCGGGGGGCGTTGGTGAAAAACTGTTTTTT.

The chain combines TRBV21-1 with TRBJ1-5; the DNA was not compared with TRBD1, the D call given in the table. TRBV21-1 has pseudogene status. CDR3 size: 15 residues. DNA for the CDR3: TGTGCCAGCAGCAAAGGGGACAGCCTCAATCAGCCCCAGCATTTT. Protein: CASSKGDSLNQPQHF.

The chain joins TRBV9 to TRBJ1-1; D might be TRBD1 (6 bases). Between the trimmed V and J ends, which lost 4 bases and 1 base, there was a span of 11 bases. Germline V gene data show CDR1 as SGDLS and CDR2 as YYNGEE. The length of the CDR3 is 14 residues. The chain's CDR3 is CASSLRGENTEAFF. The CDR3, as DNA: TGTGCCAGCAGCCTCAGGGGAGAGAACACTGAAGCTTTCTTT.

The chain combines TRBV5-4 with TRBJ2-7; D is tentatively TRBD1 or TRBD2 (5 bases each). Trimming shortened V by 3 bases and J by 6 bases, and 16 bases separated the two germline ends. This CDR3 has 14 amino acids. Germline lookup yields CDR1 SGHNT and CDR2 YYREEE (reference sequence). CDR3 in amino acids: CASSWWVGDGEQYF. CDR3 nucleotide sequence: TGTGCCAGCAGCTGGTGGGTGGGGGATGGCGAGCAGTACTTC. The full variable domain, completed using reference TRBV5-4 and TRBJ2-7, is ETGVTQSPTHLIKTRGQQVTLRCSSQSGHNTVSWYQQALGQGPQFIFQYYREEENGRGNFPPRFSGLQFPNYSSELNVNALELDDSALYLCASSWWVGDGEQYFGPGTRLTVT.

The chain employs TRBV14 and TRBJ2-7; 11 bases map to TRBD1. The germline gives CDR1 SGHDN, CDR2 FVKESK. This CDR3 spans 14 amino acids. V was clipped by 5 bases and J by 3 bases; unmatched bases: 3. The DNA for the CDR3 is TGTGCCAGCAGCTCCGGGACAGGGGGCTACGAGCAGTACTTC. Its translation is CASSSGTGGYEQYF.

The chain links TRBV27 to TRBJ2-2, with 8 positions matching TRBD1. Trimming cost V 8 bases and J 6 bases; bases outside gene matches: 2. Germline V gene data show CDR1 as MNHEY and CDR2 as SMNVEV (reference sequence). The CDR3 spans 12 residues. The CDR3 coding sequence is TGTGCCAGCCGACAGGGGTCCGGGGAGCTGTTTTTT. Residues: CASRQGSGELFF.

J is TRBJ2-1 and V is TRBV6-5, with 7 bases fitting TRBD2. The CDR3 runs to 13 residues. CDR1 is MNHEY, CDR2 SVGAGI, per germline. After removal of 2 bases from V and 12 bases from J, the junction contained 7 bases not matched to a gene. The DNA for the CDR3 is TGTGCCAGCAGTTACGGATCGGGGGGAGGGCAGTTCTTC. It is translated as CASSYGSGGGQFF.